This T cell receptor (beta chain) appears in the sequencing data of a study of shared clonotypes between healthy human individuals. About the research overall: Participating donors consisted of two women and a few men aged 18 to 49.

The germline V gene encodes CDR1 LNHNV and CDR2 YYDKDF (reference sequence). The CDR3 contains 16 residues. Trimming cost V 5 bases and J 6 bases, with 20 bases left between them. The assay ran at deep level. Over several immunoSEQ plates, each subset's genomic DNA was distributed in even portions. Some clones are missing from TCRdb's copy, which holds only in-frame ones; the method was immunoSEQ multiplex PCR. The sample shows under 2.5 million clones, about nine tenths of them seen only once. Splitting the CD4+ cells yielded a CD45RA+ naive subset and a CD45RA-negative memory subset. The rearrangement joins TRBV15 to TRBJ1-5; D unresolved. The sample comprised naive CD4+ T cells from PBMCs. As for subset: CD45RA+ positively selected. The receptor was derived from a man aged 18 to 29 in good health. Some clones in this sample may be carry-over from other donors' samples. DNA for the CDR3: TGTGCCACCAGCTCCGATTTTATGGAAGTGGGTCAGCCCCAGCATTTT. This gives the protein CATSSDFMEVGQPQHF.